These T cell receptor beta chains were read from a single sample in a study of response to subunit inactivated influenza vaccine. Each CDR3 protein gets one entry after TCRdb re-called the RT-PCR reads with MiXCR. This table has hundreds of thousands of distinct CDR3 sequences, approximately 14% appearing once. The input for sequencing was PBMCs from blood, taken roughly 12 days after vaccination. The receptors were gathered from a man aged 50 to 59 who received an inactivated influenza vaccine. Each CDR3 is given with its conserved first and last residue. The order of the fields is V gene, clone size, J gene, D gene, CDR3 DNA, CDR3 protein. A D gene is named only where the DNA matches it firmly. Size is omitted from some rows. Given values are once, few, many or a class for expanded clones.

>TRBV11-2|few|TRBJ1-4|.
TGTGCCAGCAGCCGCATGGGGGGGGCCCCACATGCAACTAATGAAAAACTGTTTTTT
CASSRMGGAPHATNEKLFF
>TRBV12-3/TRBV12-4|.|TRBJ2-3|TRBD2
TGTGCCAGCAGTGAACCCAGCGGGGGGCCGCAGTATTTT
CASSEPSGGPQYF
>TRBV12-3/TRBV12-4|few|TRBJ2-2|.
TGTGCCAGCAAACGTGACGCGAAAACCGGGGAGCTGTTTTTT
CASKRDAKTGELFF
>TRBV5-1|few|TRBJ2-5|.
TGCGCCAGCAGCCCCCCCGGGTACGAAGAGACCCAGTACTTC
CASSPPGYEETQYF
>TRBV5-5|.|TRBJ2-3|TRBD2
TGTGCCAGCAGGGGGACTAGCGGGAGTTTCCCAGATACGCAGTATTTT
CASRGTSGSFPDTQYF
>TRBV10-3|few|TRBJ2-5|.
TGTGCCATCAGTGACTACCAGCGAGAGACCCAGTACTTC
CAISDYQRETQYF
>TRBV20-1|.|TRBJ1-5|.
TGCAGTGCTCCTCGGGGTCTTGGCAATCAGCCCCAGCATTTT
CSAPRGLGNQPQHF
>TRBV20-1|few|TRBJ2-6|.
TGCAGTGCAGAACCCCAGGGCTTCCACTCTGGGGCCAACGTCCTGACTTTC
CSAEPQGFHSGANVLTF
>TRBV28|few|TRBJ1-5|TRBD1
TGTGCCAGCAGTCCGGGACAGGGCTTTTTTCAGCCCCAGCATTTT
CASSPGQGFFQPQHF
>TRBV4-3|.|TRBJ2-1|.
TGCGCCAGCAGCAAGGTAACTAGCAGTAGCTCCTACAATGAGCAGTTCTTC
CASSKVTSSSSYNEQFF
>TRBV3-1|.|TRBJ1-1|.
TGTGCCAGCAGCAGTGGGACCGCGATGAACACTGAAGCTTTCTTT
CASSSGTAMNTEAFF
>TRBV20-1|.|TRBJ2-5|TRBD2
TGCAGTGCCCTAAGGTGGGGGTTCGAGGGAGGGCACCCTCCAGAGACCCAGTACTTC
CSALRWGFEGGHPPETQYF
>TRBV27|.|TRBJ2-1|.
TGTGCCAGCAGTTTATTATCCCCGATCGGCAATGAGCAGTTCTTC
CASSLLSPIGNEQFF
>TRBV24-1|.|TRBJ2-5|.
TGTGCCACCAGTGATTTGGGGTCGTTCGGGGAAGAGACCCAGTACTTC
CATSDLGSFGEETQYF
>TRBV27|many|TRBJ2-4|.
TGTGCCAGCAGTTTTACAGCCTTCCTAGCCAAAAACATTCAGTACTTC
CASSFTAFLAKNIQYF
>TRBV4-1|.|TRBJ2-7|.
TGCGCCAGCAGCCAAACCGCAGGCACCTACGAGCAGTACTTC
CASSQTAGTYEQYF
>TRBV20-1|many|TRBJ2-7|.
TGCAGTGCAACACCGGGACATCAGGGCTACGAGCAGTACTTC
CSATPGHQGYEQYF
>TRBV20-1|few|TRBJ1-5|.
TGCAGTGTTCGAGGGGGGGGACTTTATCAGCCCCAGCATTTT
CSVRGGGLYQPQHF